This T cell receptor (beta chain) was captured by sequencing in a study of blood T cell repertoires in COVID-19. Study overall: Sample material is recorded as cDNA or gDNA derived from T cells, B-cell-depleted T cells, or PBMCs.

Germline CDR1 is SGHTA and CDR2 is FQGNSA. Losses at the gene ends were 6 bases for V and 5 bases for J; bases not matched to a gene: 9. The CDR3 has 15 residues. Per the original methods: Amplification of reference gene primers was used by the study to estimate nucleated cell counts. TCRdb's table, derived via immunoSEQ multiplex PCR, lists solely in-frame clones and lacks some. D and trimming were read from the DNA, whereas the V and J calls and clone size are those reported in that table. The sample holds more than 250,000 clones, approximately 87% seen once. The rearrangement links TRBV7-2 to TRBJ2-2; 7 bases line up with TRBD2. Sequencing was carried out using peripheral blood. The sequence came from a man aged 55 to 70 who had recovered from COVID-19. CDR3 sequence (DNA): TGTGCCAGCAGGGTCGGGGGGTTTGGGACCGGGGAGCTGTTTTTT. It is translated as CASRVGGFGTGELFF.